This entry describes one T cell receptor beta chain. What it binds is not known. CDR3 length: 15 amino acids. Deletions cut 3 bases from V and 5 bases from J, with 16 bases between. Germline V lookup: CDR1 SEHNR, CDR2 FQNEAQ (reference sequence). This entry belongs to a study of OX40 agonist ivuxolimab in advanced cancers. Broader study findings: The antigens recognized by the expanded peripheral T cells, that is their antigen specificity, were not determined.

Produced via immunoSEQ multiplex PCR; TCRdb's table is partial and in-frame only. Of around 70,000 clones listed, 80% to 90% were seen once; the top ten hold 0.9% to 1.4%. The sample was CD4+ or CD8+ T cells sorted from blood, taken in a trial of the OX40 agonist ivuxolimab. This rearrangement joins TRBV7-9 to TRBJ2-5; maybe TRBD2 (7 bases). This receptor was identified in an adult with an advanced solid tumor such as melanoma, head and neck, liver or kidney cancer. The CDR3, as DNA: TGTGCCAGCAGCTTTATCGGGGGGCCGGGGGAGACCCAGTACTTC. Translation gives CASSFIGGPGETQYF.